The 29 T cell receptor beta chains listed next were all sequenced from one sample in a study of cytomegalovirus exposure and HLA in healthy donors. The PCR had 60 Vbeta and 13 Jbeta primers. Using immunoSEQ multiplex PCR, the repertoire was profiled, and TCRdb retains in-frame clones only, with some absent. The table has 140,000 to 150,000 clones, roughly 80% seen once. Sequenced: PBMCs. All receptors come from a woman aged 40 to 55 in good health and CMV-seropositive.

The J gene is TRBJ2-7, the V gene TRBV15; TRBD2 agrees at 7 bases. The CDR3 extends over 21 amino acids. With 0 bases clipped from V and 3 bases from J, the junction kept 23 bases outside the gene matches. CDR1 LNHNV and CDR2 YYDKDF come from the germline V gene (reference sequence). The CDR3: CATSRDQGEGQWRSGIYEQYF. For the CDR3, the DNA is TGTGCCACCAGCAGAGATCAAGGGGAGGGTCAGTGGAGGTCCGGGATCTACGAGCAGTACTTC.

This chain links TRBV7-2 with TRBJ1-5; unclear D gene. CDR3 size: 14 residues. Trimming removed 5 bases from V and 4 bases from J, with 12 bases in between. In germline, CDR1 is SGHTA, CDR2 FQGNSA. The CDR3 DNA sequence: TGTGCCAGCAGCCCAAACAGCAGGAATCAGCCCCAGCATTTT. This encodes CASSPNSRNQPQHF.

The V and J genes are TRBV9 and TRBJ2-2; 9 bases line up with TRBD2. Per germline, CDR1 SGDLS and CDR2 YYNGEE. The CDR3 totals 15 residues. J gave up 4 bases and V 2 bases, and 3 bases lay outside the gene matches. For the CDR3, the DNA is TGTGCCAGCAGCGTTAGCGGGAGAGGCACCGGGGAGCTGTTTTTT. Amino acids: CASSVSGRGTGELFF.

This clone was picked up a small number of times. Other DNA sequences in the sample encode the same CDR3. The CDR3 sequence: CASSVAGQGYEQYF. As DNA, the CDR3 is TGTGCCAGCAGCGTAGCCGGCCAGGGCTACGAGCAGTACTTC. The chain joins TRBV9 to TRBJ2-7, with TRBD1 as a possible D gene (5 bases). CDR1 and CDR2 (germline): SGDLS, YYNGEE. CDR3 size: 14 residues. Trimming left V 0 bases short and J 3 bases short, with 10 bases between.

This clone was detected a few times. The J gene is TRBJ1-1, the V gene TRBV27, with TRBD1 matching over 8 bases. Germline V lookup: CDR1 MNHEY, CDR2 SMNVEV (reference sequence). J lost 5 bases, V lost 6 bases, and 20 bases had no gene match. This CDR3 contains 18 residues. CDR3: CASRHLSIAGQGSTEAFF. CDR3 nucleotides: TGTGCCAGCAGGCACCTGTCAATCGCCGGACAGGGCAGTACTGAAGCTTTCTTT.

The rearrangement links TRBV25-1 to TRBJ2-2; D gene uncertain. The V gene lost 7 bases and the J gene lost 3 bases, with 3 bases spanning the gap. CDR1 MGHDK and CDR2 SYGVNS come from the germline V gene. The CDR3 covers 11 residues. Written as DNA, the CDR3 is TGTGCCAGCACATACACCGGGGAGCTGTTTTTT. This encodes CASTYTGELFF. Full variable domain (rest looked up from reference TRBV25-1 and TRBJ2-2): EADIYQTPRYLVIGTGKKITLECSQTMGHDKMYWYQQDPGMELHLIHYSYGVNSTEKGDLSSESTVSRIRTEHFPLTLESARPSHTSQYLCASTYTGELFFGEGSRLTVL.

V usage is TRBV5-8 and J usage is TRBJ2-1; 11 bases line up with TRBD2. Per the germline V gene, CDR1 is SGHTS and CDR2 is YDEGEE. The CDR3 has 18 residues. V was clipped by 0 bases and J by 6 bases; unmatched bases: 11. CDR3 sequence (DNA): TGTGCCAGCAGCTTGGCCATTATAGCGGGAGGGCTGGGCAATGAGCAGTTCTTC. As protein: CASSLAIIAGGLGNEQFF. The entire variable domain, with the rest obtained from reference TRBV5-8 and TRBJ2-1, is as follows: EAGVTQSPTHLIKTRGQQATLRCSPISGHTSVYWYQQALGLGLQFLLWYDEGEERNRGNFPPRFSGRQFPNYSSELNVNALELEDSALYLCASSLAIIAGGLGNEQFFGPGTRLTVL.

The J gene is TRBJ1-5, the V gene TRBV2; a possible D gene is TRBD1 (6 bases). Germline lookup yields CDR1 SNHLY and CDR2 FYNNEI. This CDR3 is built from 15 residues. Between the trimmed V and J ends, which lost 2 bases and 7 bases, there was a span of 15 bases. The CDR3 bases are TGTGCCAGCAGTGAAAGTCACAGGGCGAGCCAGCCCCAGCATTTT. It translates to CASSESHRASQPQHF.

The V call is TRBV18, the J call TRBJ2-5; a weak D match, TRBD1 (6 bases). V was trimmed by 5 bases and J by 3 bases, leaving 10 bases between them. This CDR3 spans 13 amino acids. Looked up from germline, CDR1 is KGHSH and CDR2 is LQKENI. In nucleotides, the CDR3 is TGTGCCAGCTCATTACAGGGAGAAGAGACCCAGTACTTC. It codes for CASSLQGEETQYF.

The V call is TRBV5-6, the J call TRBJ2-1, with a weak D call TRBD1 (5 bases). This CDR3 spans 14 amino acids. The germline V gene encodes CDR1 SGHDT and CDR2 YYEEEE. The V end lost 0 bases, the J end lost 3 bases, and 7 bases lay between the germline ends. The CDR3 nucleotides are TGTGCCAGCAGCTTGGACAGGAGCTACAATGAGCAGTTCTTC. This translates into CASSLDRSYNEQFF.

The V gene is TRBV4-1, the J gene TRBJ1-2, with D tentatively TRBD1 (6 bases). V lost 1 base to trimming and J lost 4 bases, with 13 bases between them. Germline CDR1 MGHRA, CDR2 YSYEKL. The CDR3 has 15 residues. The CDR3 DNA reads as TGCGCCAGCAGCCAAGCCGGGGGGGGCACCTATGGCTACACCTTC. This gives the protein CASSQAGGGTYGYTF.

The V gene is TRBV10-2, the J gene TRBJ2-3; a possible D gene is TRBD2 (6 bases). The CDR3 extends over 14 amino acids. The V end was cut by 10 bases, the J end by 4 bases, with 18 bases between. The germline V gene has CDR1 WSHSY and CDR2 SAAADI. The CDR3 loop is CATKLALSADTQYF. CDR3 nucleotides: TGCGCCACTAAACTAGCTTTAAGCGCAGATACGCAGTATTTT.

The chain recombines TRBV5-4 with TRBJ2-1; 8 bases map to TRBD2. CDR3 length equals 15 residues. The germline V gene has CDR1 SGHNT and CDR2 YYREEE (reference sequence). Trimming cost V 4 bases and J 6 bases; bases outside gene matches: 9. The CDR3 protein is CASSPLPLAGNEQFF. CDR3 nucleotide sequence: TGTGCCAGCAGCCCCCTTCCTCTAGCGGGCAATGAGCAGTTCTTC.

The rearrangement uses TRBV21-1 and TRBJ1-1. TRBV21-1 is deemed a pseudogene. The CDR3 has 13 amino acids. CDR3 sequence reads: CASSKRRQTQAFF. CDR3 in DNA: TGTGCCAGCAGCAAAAGGCGGCAGACTCAAGCTTTCTTT.

The V and J genes are TRBV27 and TRBJ2-3; D ambiguous. This CDR3 is built from 14 residues. The germline V gene encodes CDR1 MNHEY and CDR2 SMNVEV (reference sequence). The germline V and J ends were trimmed by 3 bases and 8 bases, with 15 bases remaining between them. The CDR3 DNA reads as TGTGCCAGCAGTTTCAATGGCGGTAGACTTACGCAGTATTTT. Its translation: CASSFNGGRLTQYF.

CDR3 nucleotides: TGTGCCAGCAGTACGCCCGGACTAGCGGGTGGACCGTATGAGTTCTTC. This encodes CASSTPGLAGGPYEFF. The V and J genes are TRBV27 and TRBJ2-1; TRBD2 matches 11 bases. The trim removed 5 bases at V and 14 bases at J, leaving 17 bases unmatched. Germline CDR1 MNHEY, CDR2 SMNVEV (reference sequence). The CDR3 has 16 amino acids.

The J gene is TRBJ2-7, the V gene TRBV28; D perhaps matches TRBD1 (6 bases). V lost 7 bases, J lost 4 bases, and 17 bases lay in between. The CDR3 totals 14 residues. The germline V gene encodes CDR1 MDHEN and CDR2 SYDVKM. This CDR3 is CASNLGTTQYEQYF. The CDR3 DNA sequence: TGTGCCAGCAATCTCGGGACAACCCAATACGAGCAGTACTTC.

The V call is TRBV7-9, the J call TRBJ1-4; weak D call: TRBD1 (5 bases). Germline assignment: CDR1 SEHNR and CDR2 FQNEAQ (reference sequence). V lost 2 bases and J lost 0, with 10 bases in between. The CDR3 consists of 16 residues. For the CDR3, the DNA is TGTGCCAGCAGCTTAACGGGGGGGACAACTAATGAAAAACTGTTTTTT. This codes for CASSLTGGTTNEKLFF.

This rearrangement joins TRBV9 to TRBJ2-2; D is uncertain. V lost 4 bases, J lost 4 bases, and 5 bases lay in between. This CDR3 contains 12 residues. Germline lookup yields CDR1 SGDLS and CDR2 YYNGEE. CDR3 region: CASSPITGELFF. DNA of the CDR3: TGTGCCAGCAGCCCAATCACCGGGGAGCTGTTTTTT.

This sequence joins TRBV9 and TRBJ1-2, with 10 positions matching TRBD1. The ends lost 3 bases at V and 5 bases at J; junction bases unmatched: 4. This CDR3 has 14 amino acids. Germline V lookup: CDR1 SGDLS, CDR2 YYNGEE. CDR3 nucleotides: TGTGCCAGCAGCGGCGGACAGGGGGTTTATGGCTACACCTTC. This gives the protein CASSGGQGVYGYTF.

The gene calls are TRBV7-2 and TRBJ2-1; TRBD2 aligns across 10 bases. This CDR3 is 14 amino acids long. CDR1 is SGHTA and CDR2 is FQGNSA in the germline V gene. Trimming at V came to 4 bases and at J to 8 bases, leaving 5 bases not matched to a gene. The chain's CDR3 is CASSYTGTSDEQFF. In DNA, the CDR3 is TGTGCCAGCAGCTACACAGGGACTAGCGATGAGCAGTTCTTC.

This chain connects TRBV28 to TRBJ1-4; the D gene is possibly TRBD1 (5 bases). With 6 bases removed from V and 0 bases from J, the gap between germline ends came to 14 bases. CDR1 is MDHEN, CDR2 SYDVKM, per germline. The CDR3 consists of 16 residues. The CDR3 loop is CASSSQGVATNEKLFF. The CDR3 DNA reads as TGTGCCAGCAGCTCCCAAGGGGTGGCAACTAATGAAAAACTGTTTTTT. The full variable domain, with the rest looked up from reference TRBV28 and TRBJ1-4, is DVKVTQSSRYLVKRTGEKVFLECVQDMDHENMFWYRQDPGLGLRLIYFSYDVKMKEKGDIPEGYSVSREKKERFSLILESASTNQTSMYLCASSSQGVATNEKLFFGSGTQLSVL.

The V and J genes are TRBV6-4 and TRBJ1-5; a possible D gene is TRBD1 (6 bases). Trimming took 7 bases from V and 6 from J, leaving 22 bases between them. The CDR3 runs 16 residues. Germline values: CDR1 MRHNA, CDR2 SNTAGT. CDR3 region: CASTGAGQGLGQPQHF. The CDR3 DNA sequence: TGTGCCAGCACTGGGGCCGGGCAGGGGCTCGGTCAGCCCCAGCATTTT.

This chain links TRBV28 with TRBJ2-5; D gene uncertain. The V gene lost 1 base and the J gene lost 11 bases, with 11 bases spanning the gap. Germline values: CDR1 MDHEN, CDR2 SYDVKM. The CDR3 is made up of 12 amino acids. The CDR3 DNA reads as TGTGCCAGCAGTTTATCCCTTAGAGAGCAGTACTTC. Protein product: CASSLSLREQYF.

The J gene is TRBJ1-5, the V gene TRBV5-1; 7 bases map to TRBD1. V trimming: 3 bases; J trimming: 7 bases; junction bases outside the gene matches: 7. This CDR3 has 14 amino acids. Germline CDR1 SGHRS, CDR2 YFSETQ. The DNA of the CDR3 is TGCGCCAGCAGCTCCCGACAGGGCGGGCAGCCCCAGCATTTT. Translated, it gives CASSSRQGGQPQHF.

This chain joins TRBV19 and TRBJ1-5; D possibly corresponds to TRBD1 (5 bases). The CDR3 runs to 12 residues. V gave up 3 bases and J gave up 7 bases, with 7 bases separating them. CDR1 and CDR2 (germline): LNHDA, SQIVND (reference sequence). CDR3 amino acids: CASSMQGQPQHF. DNA of the CDR3: TGTGCCAGTAGTATGCAGGGCCAGCCCCAGCATTTT.

The chain recombines TRBV19 with TRBJ1-4; 8 nucleotides match TRBD1. The CDR3 is 14 amino acids. Trimming took 5 bases from V and 10 from J; bases not matched to a gene: 9. Germline V lookup: CDR1 LNHDA, CDR2 SQIVND (reference sequence). CDR3 loop: CASSLPAGGRKLFF. CDR3 in DNA: TGTGCCAGTAGTCTCCCGGCAGGGGGCAGAAAACTGTTTTTT.

The rearrangement uses TRBV13 and TRBJ2-5; weak D call: TRBD2 (6 bases). The J call may be incorrect, as the DNA end agrees better with TRBJ2-7. The CDR3 sequence is 15 residues long. The germline V gene encodes CDR1 PRHDT and CDR2 FYEKMQ (reference sequence). The CDR3 reads CASSLITGSTHEQYF. In nucleotides, the CDR3 is TGTGCCAGCAGCTTAATTACCGGGAGTACCCACGAGCAGTACTTC.

The chain joins TRBV25-1 to TRBJ2-1; 7 bases fit TRBD2. The CDR3 is made up of 16 amino acids. CDR1 MGHDK and CDR2 SYGVNS come from the germline V gene. V was clipped by 5 bases and J by 0 bases; unmatched bases: 7. CDR3 DNA: TGTGCCAGCAGTTCCCGACTAGCCGGCTCCTACAATGAGCAGTTCTTC. Translating gives CASSSRLAGSYNEQFF. The full variable domain, its missing parts supplied by reference TRBV25-1 and TRBJ2-1, is EADIYQTPRYLVIGTGKKITLECSQTMGHDKMYWYQQDPGMELHLIHYSYGVNSTEKGDLSSESTVSRIRTEHFPLTLESARPSHTSQYLCASSSRLAGSYNEQFFGPGTRLTVL.